This T cell receptor beta chain was identified in a study of T cell changes during pregnancy in multiple sclerosis. CDR1 and CDR2 (germline): SEHNR, FQNEAQ (reference sequence). J lost 7 bases, V lost 5 bases, and 9 bases had no gene match. There are 17 residues in the CDR3. Profiling relied on immunoSEQ multiplex PCR, and the TCRdb table lists in-frame clones only, not all of them. The repertoire includes fewer than 20,000 clones, about 83% of them detected once, and 8.5% to 10% sits in the top ten. This chain joins TRBV7-9 and TRBJ2-2; the match to TRBD2 covers 14 bases. Sequenced here: CD8+ T cells from peripheral blood mononuclear cells, sampled after pregnancy. The origin of this receptor is a female donor with multiple sclerosis, enrolled in a pregnancy study. CDR3: CASSPRTSGGRIGELFF. CDR3 bases: TGTGCCAGCAGCCCCAGGACTAGCGGGGGGAGGATCGGGGAGCTGTTTTTT. Full variable domain (rest looked up from reference TRBV7-9 and TRBJ2-2): DTGVSQNPRHKITKRGQNVTFRCDPISEHNRLYWYRQTLGQGPEFLTYFQNEAQLEKSRLLSDRFSAERPKGSFSTLEIQRTEQGDSAMYLCASSPRTSGGRIGELFFGEGSRLTVL.